A selection of T cell receptor beta chains follows, all from one sample in a study of cytomegalovirus exposure and HLA in healthy donors. Only in-frame clones appear in the TCRdb table, and some are missing; sequencing was by immunoSEQ multiplex PCR. The sample lists about 200,000 clones; around four fifths were seen once. The sample consisted of PBMCs. These receptors were taken from a male donor in good health and CMV-seronegative. CDR3s include the opening cysteine and the closing phenylalanine or tryptophan. A D gene is named only where the DNA matches it firmly. Some rows mark clone size as missing; the rest say once, few, many or name a class of expanded clone.

TGTGCCAGTGGACCGCGGGGAATTCAGGAAAAACTGTTTTTT,CASGPRGIQEKLFF,TRBV2,.,few,TRBJ1-4
TGTGCCAGCAGGTCTTCCGGGGGGCTAGGTGAGCAGTTCTTC,CASRSSGGLGEQFF,TRBV6-5,.,.,TRBJ2-1
TGTGCCAGCAGTCTCCCGGGACAGAACTTCTATGGCTACACCTTC,CASSLPGQNFYGYTF,TRBV28,TRBD1,.,TRBJ1-2
TGTGCCAGCAAGAGGTTAAGGCCCAATGAGCAGTTCTTC,CASKRLRPNEQFF,TRBV9,.,.,TRBJ2-1
TGCGCCAGCAGTGGCGGGGGCGCGACAGATACGCAGTATTTT,CASSGGGATDTQYF,TRBV10-1,.,.,TRBJ2-3
TGTGCCAGCAGCCAAAATCAGCCCCAGCATTTT,CASSQNQPQHF,TRBV28,.,once,TRBJ1-5
TGTGCCAGCAGTTACAGCGCAGGGGGGTCCTACGAGCAGTACTTC,CASSYSAGGSYEQYF,TRBV6-5,.,.,TRBJ2-7
TGTGCCAGTACCCGGAGCGGGAGGAATGATGAGCAGTTCTTC,CASTRSGRNDEQFF,TRBV19,TRBD2,.,TRBJ2-1
TGTGCCAGCAGTGTTAGCGGGGGCGATTCCTACAATGAGCAGTTCTTC,CASSVSGGDSYNEQFF,TRBV27,TRBD2,few,TRBJ2-1
TGTGCCAGCAGCCCGGGACTAGCGGGAGTCAGCACCGGGGAGCTGTTTTTT,CASSPGLAGVSTGELFF,TRBV7-3,TRBD2,few,TRBJ2-2
TGTGCCACCAGCAGAGACCGGGGGGCACTGACGGGGATAGAGACCCAGTACTTC,CATSRDRGALTGIETQYF,TRBV15,.,.,TRBJ2-5
TGTGCCAGCAGCAGACAGGGGGCCAACGGGGAGCTGTTTTTT,CASSRQGANGELFF,TRBV7-3,TRBD1,.,TRBJ2-2
TGTGTACAGGGGACAGTGGATACGCAGTATTTT,CVQGTVDTQYF,TRBV19,TRBD1,.,TRBJ2-3
TGTGCCAGCAGTTATTCGACAGGGGCCTACGAGCAGTACTTC,CASSYSTGAYEQYF,TRBV27,TRBD1,few,TRBJ2-7
TGTGCCAGCAGCAAAGGGGGAGGGCCGAGCAATCAGCCCCAGCATTTT,CASSKGGGPSNQPQHF,TRBV21-1,.,.,TRBJ1-5
TGTGCCAGCAGCGTTTCGACTAGTCCCCTACCTAATGAGCAGTTCTTC,CASSVSTSPLPNEQFF,TRBV9,.,.,TRBJ2-1
TGTGCCAGCAGCGCCAGGGGGCGAGTTGCAACTAATGAAAAACTGTTTTTT,CASSARGRVATNEKLFF,TRBV9,TRBD1,.,TRBJ1-4
TGTGCCAGCAGTTACACTAGTACCTCCTACGAGCAGTACTTC,CASSYTSTSYEQYF,TRBV6-5,.,.,TRBJ2-7
TGCGCCAGCAGCTTATTCGGGGAGGTCTCCGAAGCTTTCTTT,CASSLFGEVSEAFF,TRBV5-1,.,few,TRBJ1-1
TGTGCCAGCAGCTTGGAATTGTTTCAGGGGGGCACTGAAGCTTTCTTT,CASSLELFQGGTEAFF,TRBV5-4,TRBD1,.,TRBJ1-1
TGTGCCAGCAGCGTAGTTAGTACAGATACGCAGTATTTT,CASSVVSTDTQYF,TRBV9,.,.,TRBJ2-3
TGCGCCAGCAGTAGCATAGGGACAGGAGATGGCGGCTACGAGCAGTACTTC,CASSSIGTGDGGYEQYF,TRBV4-1,TRBD1,.,TRBJ2-7
TGTGCCAGAGGGGGGGGGTACGAGCAGTACTTC,CARGGGYEQYF,TRBV2,.,.,TRBJ2-7
TGTGCCAGCAGCCATGGAACAGACAATGAGCAGTTCTTC,CASSHGTDNEQFF,TRBV14,.,few,TRBJ2-1
TGTGCCAGCTCACCCACAGGGCCCCTGAACACTGAAGCTTTCTTT,CASSPTGPLNTEAFF,TRBV18,.,.,TRBJ1-1
TGTGCCAGTAGTAGGTCGACAGGGGTTTACGAGCAGTACTTC,CASSRSTGVYEQYF,TRBV19,TRBD1,few,TRBJ2-7
TGTGCCTGGAGTGTAGGAGCGGCAGCAGAGACCCAGTACTTC,CAWSVGAAAETQYF,TRBV30,.,few,TRBJ2-5
TGTGCCAGCAGTGAACTAGCGGGATATAATGAGCAGTTCTTC,CASSELAGYNEQFF,TRBV6-1,TRBD2,.,TRBJ2-1
TGTGCCTGGAGTCGTAGCGGGAGGGGCGAGCAGTACTTC,CAWSRSGRGEQYF,TRBV30,TRBD2,.,TRBJ2-7
TGTGCCAGCAGTTTACCCGGACTAGCGGGAGGTCCGGACTTC,CASSLPGLAGGPDF,TRBV28,TRBD2,.,TRBJ2-7
TGTGCCAGCAGCTGGGGGACTAGCGGGATTGGGGGCACAGATACGCAGTATTTT,CASSWGTSGIGGTDTQYF,TRBV7-6,TRBD2,.,TRBJ2-3
TGTGCCAGCAGTTACCCCACCAGAGGCGTGACTGAAGCTTTCTTT,CASSYPTRGVTEAFF,TRBV6-5,.,few,TRBJ1-1
TGCAGCGTCGAAGTGTGGCCCGGGACAGTTTTTCACGAGCAGTACTTC,CSVEVWPGTVFHEQYF,TRBV29-1,TRBD1,.,TRBJ2-7
TGTGCCAGCAGTATTACAGAGGACAGTAGCAATCAGCCCCAGCATTTT,CASSITEDSSNQPQHF,TRBV28,.,.,TRBJ1-5
TGTGCCATCTCGGAAAAACTGTTTTTT,CAISEKLFF,TRBV6-5,.,.,TRBJ1-4
TGTGCCAGCAGCTTAGAGGGACAGGGGGGGTACAATGAGCAGTTCTTC,CASSLEGQGGYNEQFF,TRBV7-2,TRBD1,.,TRBJ2-1
TGTGCCAGCAGCTCCGGGACTGGCGGAATCACAGATACGCAGTATTTT,CASSSGTGGITDTQYF,TRBV5-6,.,.,TRBJ2-3
TGTGCCAGCAGGACAAGTCGGGGGATTCACATTTCTATCACAGATACGCAGTATTTT,CASRTSRGIHISITDTQYF,TRBV11-2,.,.,TRBJ2-3
TGTGCCAGCAGCGTAGGCACAAGCTATGGCTACACCTTC,CASSVGTSYGYTF,TRBV9,.,.,TRBJ1-2
TGTGCCAGCAGCTTACTAGCGGGAGATAACGAGCAGTACTTC,CASSLLAGDNEQYF,TRBV11-1,TRBD2,.,TRBJ2-7
TGTGCCAGCCAGGGAAGGAGCTCCTACGAGCAGTACTTC,CASQGRSSYEQYF,TRBV7-9,.,.,TRBJ2-7
TGTGCCAGCAGCTCCCGACTAGCGAGCGAGCAGTACTTC,CASSSRLASEQYF,TRBV7-2,TRBD2,.,TRBJ2-7
TGTGCCAGCAGCCAAGCGGGAGTAACAGATACGCAGTATTTT,CASSQAGVTDTQYF,TRBV7-2,TRBD2,.,TRBJ2-3
TGCGCCAGCAGCTTGGACCTCTCTAGATACAATGAGCAGTTCTTC,CASSLDLSRYNEQFF,TRBV5-1,.,.,TRBJ2-1